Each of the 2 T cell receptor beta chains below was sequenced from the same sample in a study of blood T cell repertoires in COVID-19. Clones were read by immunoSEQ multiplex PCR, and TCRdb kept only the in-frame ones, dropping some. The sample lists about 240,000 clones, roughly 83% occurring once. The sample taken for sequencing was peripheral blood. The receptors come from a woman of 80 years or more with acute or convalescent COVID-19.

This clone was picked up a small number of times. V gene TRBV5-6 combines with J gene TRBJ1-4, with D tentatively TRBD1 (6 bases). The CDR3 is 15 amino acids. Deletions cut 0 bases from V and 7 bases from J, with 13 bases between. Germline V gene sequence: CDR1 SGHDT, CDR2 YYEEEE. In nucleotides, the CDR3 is TGTGCCAGCAGCTTGGTCGGCAGGGGTGGTGAAAAACTGTTTTTT. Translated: CASSLVGRGGEKLFF.

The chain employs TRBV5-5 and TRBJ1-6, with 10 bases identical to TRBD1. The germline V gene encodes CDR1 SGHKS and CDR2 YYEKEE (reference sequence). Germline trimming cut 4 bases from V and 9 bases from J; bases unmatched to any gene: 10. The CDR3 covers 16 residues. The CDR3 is CASSLRDRGGVSPLHF. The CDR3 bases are TGTGCCAGCAGCCTGCGGGACAGGGGTGGAGTTTCACCCCTCCACTTT.